This T cell receptor (beta chain) was profiled in a study of tumor and adjacent non-tumor tissue in lung cancer. TCRbeta libraries were built with three rounds of nested PCR, modified from ARM-PCR. TCRdb recomputed calls from the multiplex PCR reads with MiXCR, one row per CDR3 protein. The top ten clones hold 15% to 20% of a sample with about 93,000 distinct CDR3 sequences, roughly 66% of them seen once. A single count supports this clonotype. The template was RNA from unsorted bulk tissue. Chemotherapy-naive patients with new lung cancer underwent thoracic surgery in China, August–late 2014. CDR3 size: 12 residues.

Sequences were obtained from lung tumor tissue. The sequence derives from a man in his fifties or sixties with non-small cell lung cancer. This chain links TRBV12-3 or TRBV12-4 with TRBJ2-1, with unresolved D. The DNA matches TRBJ2-7 better at its end, which makes the J call doubtful. The chain's CDR3 is CASRWSHNEQYF. For the CDR3, the DNA is TGTGCCAGCAGATGGAGCCACAATGAGCAGTACTTC.